This is a list of T cell receptor beta chains from one sample in a study of identical twins. TCRdb recomputed calls from the 5' RACE reads with MiXCR, one row per CDR3 protein. The table includes roughly 540,000 distinct CDR3 sequences, under 25% detected once. The same data also contributed to another study, on T cells expressing NK-cell markers.

Input material: CD4+ T cells sorted from blood. The receptors stem from a woman aged 18-35 years in good health. CDR3s include the opening cysteine and the closing phenylalanine or tryptophan. D genes are given only for firm matches. Clone size is stated in some rows and not others, as once, few, many or a class when expanded.

TRBV5-1	NA	TRBJ2-1	TRBD2	TGCGCCAGCAGCTGGGGCGGGAGGGCCTACAATGAGCAGTTCTTC	CASSWGGRAYNEQFF
TRBV20-1	NA	TRBJ2-2	TRBD2	TGCAGTGCTAGAGATCAAACTGGGACTAGCGGGGGCACCGGGGAGCTGTTTTTT	CSARDQTGTSGGTGELFF
TRBV7-2	few	TRBJ2-1	NA	TGTGCCAGCAGCTTCTTCGGGGAATCCAATGAGCAGTTCTTC	CASSFFGESNEQFF
TRBV4-3	NA	TRBJ2-7	NA	TGCGCCAGCAGCCAACAAAACCGGGACTACGAGCAGTACTTC	CASSQQNRDYEQYF
TRBV7-9	NA	TRBJ2-3	TRBD2	TGTGCCAGCAGTTCCCTATTTGCGGGAGGGCCAACAGATACGCAGTATTTT	CASSSLFAGGPTDTQYF
TRBV7-6	NA	TRBJ2-7	TRBD1	TGTGCCAGCGGCGGTGGACAGGGGTACGAGCAGTACTTC	CASGGGQGYEQYF
TRBV7-2	NA	TRBJ2-7	TRBD2	TGTGCCAGCAGCCTCCCCCCTACTACTAGCGGGAATAACGAGCAGTACTTC	CASSLPPTTSGNNEQYF
TRBV7-6	NA	TRBJ2-3	NA	TGTGCCAGCAGCTTTTACAGCGGCTACACAGATACGCAGTATTTT	CASSFYSGYTDTQYF
TRBV7-8	NA	TRBJ2-1	NA	TGTGCCAGCAGCACCCGACTAGGGTCTGACAATGAGCAGTTCTTC	CASSTRLGSDNEQFF
TRBV6-1	few	TRBJ2-5	TRBD2	TGTGCCAGTCATCCACGAGGGTCTAGCGGGAGTACGAAGACCCAGTACTTC	CASHPRGSSGSTKTQYF
TRBV20-1	many	TRBJ2-2	NA	TGCAGTGCTAGAGATGTCGGCACCGGGGAGCTGTTTTTT	CSARDVGTGELFF
TRBV27	few	TRBJ1-6	NA	TGTGCCAGCAGACCCTCCCGGGGGTATAATTCACCCCTCCACTTT	CASRPSRGYNSPLHF
TRBV28	NA	TRBJ2-7	NA	TGTGCCAGCAGTTTTCCCGGGACTCCCCTACACGAGCAGTACTTC	CASSFPGTPLHEQYF
TRBV9	few	TRBJ2-5	TRBD2	TGTGCCAGCAGCGAGACTAGCGGGAAAGAGACCCAGTACTTC	CASSETSGKETQYF
TRBV6-1	NA	TRBJ2-1	TRBD2	TGTGCCAGCAGTCCTGATCGGACTAGTAATGAGCAGTTCTTC	CASSPDRTSNEQFF
TRBV7-2	NA	TRBJ1-1	TRBD1	TGTGCCAGCAGCCCGCGGCAGGGGGCTAAAAACACTGAAGCTTTCTTT	CASSPRQGAKNTEAFF
TRBV29-1	few	TRBJ1-5	NA	TGCAGCTCTAACGGAGAATTTGGCAATCAGCCCCAGCATTTT	CSSNGEFGNQPQHF
TRBV20-1	few	TRBJ2-7	TRBD2	TGCAGTGCTTCCGGGACTAGCGGGGATAAAACCTACGAGCAGTACTTC	CSASGTSGDKTYEQYF
TRBV6-5	few	TRBJ2-7	NA	TGTGCCAGCAGTTACCAGGGCAGGGGCTACGAGCAGTACTTC	CASSYQGRGYEQYF
TRBV5-1	NA	TRBJ2-1	NA	TGCGCCAGCAGCAGAGCTACGGGAGACAATGAGCAGTTCTTC	CASSRATGDNEQFF
TRBV29-1	NA	TRBJ2-5	TRBD1	TGCAGCGTGGACAGGGGAATACAAGAGACCCAGTACTTC	CSVDRGIQETQYF
TRBV5-1	few	TRBJ2-7	TRBD2	TGCGCCAGCAGCTTGTCTCTAGCGGGAGGGCCGATCGAGCAGTACTTC	CASSLSLAGGPIEQYF
TRBV7-2	NA	TRBJ2-3	NA	TGTGCCAGCAGCCCACAAGGGGGGAGTAGCGCAGATACGCAGTATTTT	CASSPQGGSSADTQYF
TRBV12-3/TRBV12-4	many	TRBJ1-4	NA	TGTGCCAGCAGAGCGGACAGCAAGCATGAAAAACTGTTTTTT	CASRADSKHEKLFF
TRBV20-1	NA	TRBJ1-1	TRBD1	TGCAGAGGCGACCGGGACAGGGGCACTGAAGCTTTCTTT	CRGDRDRGTEAFF
TRBV12-3/TRBV12-4	few	TRBJ1-1	NA	TGTGCCAGCAGACCCAGCGGGGTGAACACTGAAGCTTTCTTT	CASRPSGVNTEAFF
TRBV10-3	NA	TRBJ1-6	NA	TGTGCCATCAGTGAGTCGACCGGATCACCCCTCCACTTT	CAISESTGSPLHF
TRBV7-2	few	TRBJ2-2	NA	TGTGCCAGCAGCCCCGTACAGGGCACCGGGGAGCTGTTTTTT	CASSPVQGTGELFF
TRBV6-2/TRBV6-3	NA	TRBJ2-1	TRBD2	TGTGCCAGCAGCCGTAGCGGGAGGGCCTTTTACAATGAGCAGTTCTTC	CASSRSGRAFYNEQFF
TRBV10-3	NA	TRBJ1-4	NA	TGTGCCATCAGTCACTCGCCTGATGAGGAAAAACTGTTTTTT	CAISHSPDEEKLFF
TRBV20-1	many	TRBJ2-3	TRBD1	TGCAGTGCTAGACGGACAGGGGAAGATACGCAGTATTTT	CSARRTGEDTQYF
TRBV12-3/TRBV12-4	NA	TRBJ1-2	NA	TGTGCCAGCACCCGTCTCCCGGGGGGATATGGCTACACCTTC	CASTRLPGGYGYTF
TRBV20-1	NA	TRBJ2-4	TRBD2	TGCAGTGCCAGTCGGGGCGGGGGGCCGAACATTCAGTACTTC	CSASRGGGPNIQYF
TRBV20-1	NA	TRBJ2-1	TRBD2	TGCAGTGCTCCGAGCGGGGGGAACAATGAGCAGTTCTTC	CSAPSGGNNEQFF
TRBV6-2/TRBV6-3	few	TRBJ2-3	NA	TGTGCCAGCAGCTACCCGGCGCTGGGCACAGATACGCAGTATTTT	CASSYPALGTDTQYF
TRBV5-4	few	TRBJ2-1	NA	TGTGCCAGCAGCTCGTCCGGGGGCTCCCCCAGGAGTGAGCAGTTCTTC	CASSSSGGSPRSEQFF
TRBV14	NA	TRBJ2-3	TRBD2	TGTGCCAGCAGCCAAGATCGGAGGTCCGGGACTAGCATGTTTGATACGCAGTATTTT	CASSQDRRSGTSMFDTQYF
TRBV7-2	NA	TRBJ1-2	NA	TGTGCCAGCAGCTTAGTTGGAAGGCATGGCTACACCTTC	CASSLVGRHGYTF
TRBV20-1	many	TRBJ2-1	NA	TGCAGTGCTTATCCGCAGGGTACATTTGGGCAGTTCTTC	CSAYPQGTFGQFF
TRBV7-9	NA	TRBJ2-3	NA	TGTGCCAGCAGCTTAGCGGTGGGAACAGATACGCAGTATTTT	CASSLAVGTDTQYF
TRBV20-1	few	TRBJ2-1	TRBD2	TGCAGTGCTAGATCGCTAGCGGGAGGACAGTTCTTC	CSARSLAGGQFF
TRBV10-3	many	TRBJ1-5	NA	TGTGCCATCAGTCGGGACATATACAATCAGCCCCAGCATTTT	CAISRDIYNQPQHF
TRBV11-2	few	TRBJ1-1	NA	TGTGCCAGCACCCAATCTCTGGGGAACACTGAAGCTTTCTTT	CASTQSLGNTEAFF
TRBV5-6	few	TRBJ1-1	NA	TGTGCCAGCAGCCGCTTGACGCGGCCAGACACTGAAGCTTTCTTT	CASSRLTRPDTEAFF
TRBV6-2/TRBV6-3	few	TRBJ2-5	TRBD1	TGTGCCAGCAGAATTCTGGGACAGACACAAGAGACCCAGTACTTC	CASRILGQTQETQYF
TRBV18	NA	TRBJ1-2	TRBD1	TGTGCCAGCTCACCACCGACAGGGGTGGATGGCTACACCTTC	CASSPPTGVDGYTF
TRBV18	NA	TRBJ1-1	NA	TGTGCCAGCTCTCTCGGGACCATGGGGACTGAAGCTTTCTTT	CASSLGTMGTEAFF
TRBV7-2	many	TRBJ2-7	NA	TGTGCCAGCAGCTTAGAGGTGGGGCTCGCCTACGAGCAGTACTTC	CASSLEVGLAYEQYF
TRBV5-8	NA	TRBJ1-5	TRBD1	TGTGCCAGCAGCGGTGGGACAGCCCCAGGCAATCAGCCCCAGCATTTT	CASSGGTAPGNQPQHF
TRBV7-2	few	TRBJ1-1	NA	TGTGCCAGCAGCTTGGGTAGGTTCCCTTTGAACACTGAAGCTTTCTTT	CASSLGRFPLNTEAFF
TRBV7-9	NA	TRBJ2-5	NA	TGTGCCAGCAGCGCGACCGGGACACGTGGAGAGACCCAGTACTTC	CASSATGTRGETQYF
TRBV14	NA	TRBJ2-1	NA	TGTGCCAGCAGCCAAGGGGGGATCTTCTCAAGCTCCTACAATGAGCAGTTCTTC	CASSQGGIFSSSYNEQFF
TRBV27	few	TRBJ2-2	NA	TGTGCCAGCAGTTTAGCCGCTATCGGAGGGGGGCCCGGGGAGCTGTTTTTT	CASSLAAIGGGPGELFF
TRBV5-1	NA	TRBJ1-1	NA	TGCGCCAGCACGTACGGTTCGAACACTGAAGCTTTCTTT	CASTYGSNTEAFF
TRBV2	NA	TRBJ1-2	NA	TGTGCCAGCAGCCAGCGCCCGAGTGGCTACACCTTC	CASSQRPSGYTF
TRBV5-7	NA	TRBJ2-1	TRBD2	TGTGCCAGCAGCCCTCGGGTAGCGGGAGAGGTTGAGCAGTTCTTC	CASSPRVAGEVEQFF
TRBV12-3/TRBV12-4	few	TRBJ2-7	NA	TGTGCCAGCAGTCTAGACGAGGCCTCCTACGAGCAGTACTTC	CASSLDEASYEQYF
TRBV9	NA	TRBJ2-1	NA	TGTGCCAGCAGCGTAGAAGCCTTCTCCTACAATGAGCAGTTCTTC	CASSVEAFSYNEQFF